This is a list of T cell receptor beta chains from one sample in a study of shared clonotypes between healthy human individuals. Profiled with immunoSEQ multiplex PCR; TCRdb holds only in-frame clones, not every one. The sample lists about half a million clones; approximately 79% were seen once. Sequences were obtained from PBMCs. These receptors originate from a middle-aged woman in good health. Some clones in this sample may be carry-over from other donors' samples. The CDR3 runs from the conserved cysteine through the conserved F or W. D genes are given only for firm matches. Size tells how often a clone was seen (once, few, many) or the class of an expanded clone, and some rows leave it out.

cdr3_length clone_size j_call v_call d_call cdr3_aa cdr3_nt
15 . TRBJ2-1 TRBV6-4 . CASSDSEGAANEQFF TGTGCCAGCAGTGACTCCGAGGGAGCGGCCAATGAGCAGTTCTTC
15 . TRBJ1-6 TRBV5-1 TRBD1 CASSFGQGPSSPLHF TGCGCCAGCAGCTTCGGACAGGGCCCTAGTTCACCCCTCCACTTT
16 . TRBJ2-2 TRBV11-2 TRBD2 CASSFARAGVGGELFF TGTGCCAGCAGCTTTGCCCGTGCGGGGGTTGGCGGGGAGCTGTTTTTT
12 . TRBJ2-7 TRBV10-2 . CASSESRFGTQF TGCGCCAGCAGTGAGTCTCGATTCGGGACTCAATTC
15 . TRBJ2-2 TRBV19 TRBD1 CASSSTGGSTGELFF TGTGCCAGTAGTTCGACAGGGGGCAGCACCGGGGAGCTGTTTTTT
13 . TRBJ2-7 TRBV10-3 . CVTSGDGTYEQYF TGTGTCACATCGGGGGACGGGACCTACGAGCAGTACTTC
15 . TRBJ2-2 TRBV7-9 TRBD2 CASSFLAGVAGELFF TGTGCCAGCAGCTTCCTAGCGGGAGTGGCCGGGGAGCTGTTTTTT
13 . TRBJ1-1 TRBV30 TRBD1 CAWNRGVGTEAFF TGTGCCTGGAACAGGGGTGTTGGCACTGAAGCTTTCTTT
13 . TRBJ1-2 TRBV10-1 . CASSATDNYGYTF TGCGCCAGCAGTGCTACGGATAACTATGGCTACACCTTC
16 . TRBJ2-7 TRBV4-1 TRBD1 CASSQGHGGQAYEQYF TGCGCCAGCAGCCAAGGACACGGGGGACAGGCGTACGAGCAGTACTTC
16 few TRBJ2-1 TRBV5-1 TRBD2 CASSHGTSGRYNEQFF TGCGCCAGCAGCCACGGGACTAGCGGGAGGTACAATGAGCAGTTCTTC
15 . TRBJ1-2 TRBV6-1 . CASSVTGFQGYGYTF TGTGCCAGCAGTGTTACAGGGTTTCAGGGCTATGGCTACACCTTC
14 . TRBJ1-5 TRBV19 TRBD1 CASRAGGGNQPQHF TGTGCCAGTAGGGCAGGGGGCGGCAATCAGCCCCAGCATTTT
13 . TRBJ1-4 TRBV30 . CAWSGKGIEKLFF TGTGCCTGGAGTGGAAAGGGCATTGAAAAACTGTTTTTT